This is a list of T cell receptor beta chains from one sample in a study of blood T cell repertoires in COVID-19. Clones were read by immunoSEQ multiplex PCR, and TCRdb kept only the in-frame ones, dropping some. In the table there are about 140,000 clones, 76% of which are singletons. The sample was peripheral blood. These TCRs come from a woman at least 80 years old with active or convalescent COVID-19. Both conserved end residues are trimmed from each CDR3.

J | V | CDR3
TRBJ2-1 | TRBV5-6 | ASSLSLSYNEQF
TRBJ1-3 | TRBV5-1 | ASSARTGNSGNTIY
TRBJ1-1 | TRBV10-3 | AISESQWAGPGTQNTEAF
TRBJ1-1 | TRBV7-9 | ASSIHTKGARTEAF
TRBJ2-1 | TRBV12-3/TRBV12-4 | ASYLRDEQF
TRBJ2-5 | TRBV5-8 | ASNKPQEQETQY
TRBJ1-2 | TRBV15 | ATSSEPGNYGYT
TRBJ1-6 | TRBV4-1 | ASSQEFRGYSPLH
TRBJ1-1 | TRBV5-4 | ASSGAPNTEAF
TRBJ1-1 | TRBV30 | AWSVFSAGTEAF
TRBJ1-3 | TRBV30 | AWSSQGSSGNTIY
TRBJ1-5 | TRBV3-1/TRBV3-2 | ASSPGTGAYQPQH
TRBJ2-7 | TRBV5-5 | ASRPGQGLYEQY
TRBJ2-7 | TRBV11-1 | ASSLNRYRNEQY
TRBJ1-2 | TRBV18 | ASSPYSRGGQLYGYT
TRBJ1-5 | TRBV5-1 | ASSDGRGSNQPQH
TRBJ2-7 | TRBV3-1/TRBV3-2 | ASSQRSGQATGEQY
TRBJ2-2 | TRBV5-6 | ASSILQGTGELF
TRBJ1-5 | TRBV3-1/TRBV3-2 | ASSQDRDFTGVHQPQH
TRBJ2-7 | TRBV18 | ASSPALLAGGTYEQY
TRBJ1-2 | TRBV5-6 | ASSPTGVNYGYT
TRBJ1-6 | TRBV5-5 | ASSRASLSPLH
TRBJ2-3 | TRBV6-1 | ASSEGQPTDTQY
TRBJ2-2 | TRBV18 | ASSPNRQGNTGELF
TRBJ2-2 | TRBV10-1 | AEAGEPGELF
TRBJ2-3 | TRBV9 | ASSVVLGGLSTQY
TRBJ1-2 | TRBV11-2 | ASSLVQGAFNYGYT
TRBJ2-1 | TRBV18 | ASSPGSNEQF
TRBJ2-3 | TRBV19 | ASSPSSGGLTDTQY
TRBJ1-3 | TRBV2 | ASSEVRAGNTIY
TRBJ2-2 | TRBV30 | AWRRDTGATGELF